This T cell receptor beta chain was sequenced during a study of cytomegalovirus exposure and HLA in healthy donors. Study-wide results and caveats: In a later analysis, across HLA loci, associated TCR counts were highest for DRB1, lowest for HLA-C. As immune exposure information, only CMV serostatus was available. For TCR beta chains, V- and J-gene trimming was later linked to a missense DCLRE1C variant.

Primers: 60 Vbeta forward and 13 Jbeta reverse. Methods used by the authors: Later work found 65 million to 100 million unique TCR beta chains, with approximately 12 million shared. Profiled with immunoSEQ multiplex PCR; TCRdb holds only in-frame clones, not every one. The V and J calls and the clone size are those of that table, but D and trimming were determined from the DNA. The sample carries over 150,000 clones, around 67% recorded once. The germline V gene encodes CDR1 SGHRS and CDR2 YFSETQ. The J segment lost 4 bases and the V segment lost 2 bases, leaving 8 bases of the junction unmatched. This CDR3 comprises 16 residues. In the case of this clone: Its antigen is not known.

Sequencing was done on a sample of PBMCs. This chain joins TRBV5-1 and TRBJ2-1, with 8 bases aligning to TRBD2. The TCR comes from a woman in her thirties in good health and CMV-seropositive. CDR3 protein: CASSLPTAGEYNEQFF. The DNA for the CDR3 is TGCGCCAGCAGCTTACCTACAGCGGGAGAGTACAATGAGCAGTTCTTC.